The 8 T cell receptor beta chains below were found in one sample sequenced in a study of CD8 T cells in ankylosing spondylitis. TCRdb redid the calling of the 5' RACE reads with MiXCR, one entry per CDR3 protein. The data contain about 140,000 distinct CDR3 sequences, 7.5% to 9.5% of them seen just once; the ten biggest clones take up 7.3%. Input material: synovial fluid, either unsorted or a sorted T cell fraction (not recorded which). Receptors originate from a male donor with ankylosing spondylitis.

The table lists this clonotype with a few counts. The chain recombines TRBV5-4 with TRBJ2-7; 9 positions match TRBD2. V shed 0 bases and J 5 bases; nucleotides not matched to a gene: 6. The CDR3 runs 15 residues. CDR1 is SGHNT and CDR2 is YYREEE in the germline V gene (reference sequence). The CDR3 spells CASSLVAGGPHEQYF. Written as DNA, the CDR3 is TGTGCCAGCAGCTTGGTCGCGGGAGGGCCGCACGAGCAGTACTTC.

This clonotype has a count of ten or more. V usage is TRBV20-1 and J usage is TRBJ2-7; no reliable D call. The CDR3 has 13 residues. V lost 5 bases to trimming and J lost 2 bases, with 13 bases between them. The germline V gene has CDR1 DFQATT and CDR2 SNEGSKA (reference sequence). CDR3 sequence (DNA): TGCAGTGCTGAAGCGACTGCGGCCTACGAGCAGTACTTC. Its protein product is CSAEATAAYEQYF.

In its sample, this clonotype was seen many times. The CDR3 is CSARGHSAVTGGPFYGYTF. CDR3 sequence (DNA): TGCAGTGCTAGAGGTCATTCGGCGGTGACAGGGGGCCCGTTCTATGGCTACACCTTC. The rearrangement uses TRBV20-1 and TRBJ1-2; 10 bases are a match to TRBD1. Germline V CDR1 and CDR2: DFQATT, SNEGSKA (reference sequence). There are 19 residues in the CDR3. The junction had 18 bases not matched to a gene; V was cut back by 1 base and J by 4 bases.

This clonotype was seen repeatedly, ten times or more. The chain uses TRBV5-1 and TRBJ2-1, with 9 nucleotides matching TRBD1. The CDR3 consists of 15 residues. J lost 6 bases, V lost 5 bases, and 9 bases had no gene match. The germline V gene encodes CDR1 SGHRS and CDR2 YFSETQ. CDR3 DNA: TGCGCCAGCAGTTCCGGGACAGGGTTTGTCAATGAGCAGTTCTTC. It codes for CASSSGTGFVNEQFF.

CDR3 sequence: CASSLSGSGGYGYTF. The CDR3 nucleotides are TGTGCCAGCAGCTTATCGGGGAGTGGCGGCTATGGCTACACCTTC. The chain joins TRBV7-2 to TRBJ1-2; D unresolved. The CDR3 spans 15 residues. CDR1 is SGHTA, CDR2 FQGNSA, per germline. V gave up 2 bases and J gave up 4 bases, with 14 bases separating them. Looking up the rest from reference TRBV7-2 and TRBJ1-2 gives the full variable domain: GAGVSQSPSNKVTEKGKDVELRCDPISGHTALYWYRQSLGQGLEFLIYFQGNSAPDKSGLPSDRFSAERTGGSVSTLTIQRTQQEDSAVYLCASSLSGSGGYGYTFGSGTRLTVV.

This clonotype was detected ten times or more. The chain recombines TRBV5-1 with TRBJ2-5; TRBD1 agrees at 8 bases. V dropped 5 bases and J dropped 1; count of bases not matched to a gene: 4. Germline V gives CDR1 SGHRS, CDR2 YFSETQ. The CDR3 is made up of 14 amino acids. The CDR3 loop reads CASSAGQGQETQYF. CDR3 nucleotides: TGCGCCAGCAGTGCTGGACAGGGCCAAGAGACCCAGTACTTC.

About this clonotype: Germline is not matched at one junction end, which may reflect a read error. The genes are TRBV20-1 and TRBJ2-1, with D possibly TRBD2 on 7 matching bases. This CDR3 region has 17 residues. CDR1 DFQATT and CDR2 SNEGSKA come from the germline V gene (reference sequence). The CDR3 protein is CSARGGGLALANNEQVF. The CDR3 DNA follows: TGCAGCGCCAGGGGCGGGGGCCTTGCCCTTGCAAACAATGAGCAGGTCTTC.

The chain carries TRBV7-2 and TRBJ2-5, with 7 bases that match TRBD2. The germline gives CDR1 SGHTA, CDR2 FQGNSA. Germline trimming cut 5 bases from V and 5 bases from J; bases unmatched to any gene: 8. CDR3 size: 14 residues. Here the CDR3 reads CASSVGGSGETQYF. Here the CDR3 DNA reads TGTGCCAGCAGCGTCGGGGGGTCGGGGGAGACCCAGTACTTC.